These 16 T cell receptor beta chains originate from one sample sequenced in a study of shared clonotypes between healthy human individuals. The protocol was immunoSEQ multiplex PCR, while the TCRdb copy is restricted to in-frame clones and leaves out a portion. Of about 2 million clones listed, around 95% are singletons. What was sequenced was naive CD4+ T cells sorted from blood. Indicated subset: CD45RA+ positively selected. The receptors were sampled from a man aged 18 to 30 in good health.

The CDR3 coding sequence is TGTGCCAGTACGGTCACAAGCGGCCCAGATACGCAGTATTTT. The encoded protein is CASTVTSGPDTQYF. V and J are TRBV19 and TRBJ2-3; the D gene is possibly TRBD2 (5 bases). Trimming stripped 7 bases from V and 4 bases from J, with 15 bases between. CDR3 length: 14 residues. Germline CDR1 reads LNHDA; CDR2 reads SQIVND (reference sequence).

The chain combines TRBV13 with TRBJ1-1; a possible D gene is TRBD1 (6 bases). Trimming took off 2 bases at V and 1 base at J, with 14 bases between the two ends. Germline CDR1 is PRHDT and CDR2 is FYEKMQ (reference sequence). This CDR3 is 16 amino acids long. The CDR3 is CASSLNPGRGNTEAFF. CDR3 nucleotide sequence: TGTGCCAGCAGCTTAAACCCCGGCAGGGGGAACACTGAAGCTTTCTTT.

V is TRBV4-1 and J is TRBJ1-4; D remains unclear. Trimming removed 4 bases from V and 7 bases from J, with 10 bases in between. The germline V gene encodes CDR1 MGHRA and CDR2 YSYEKL. CDR3 length: 13 amino acids. In DNA, the CDR3 is TGCGCCAGCAGCCTCGGACGGACTGAAAAACTGTTTTTT. Translating gives CASSLGRTEKLFF.

This chain connects TRBV19 to TRBJ2-7, with 7 bases fitting TRBD2. Trimming removed 9 bases from V and 6 bases from J; junction bases left unmatched: 5. In germline, CDR1 is LNHDA, CDR2 SQIVND (reference sequence). The CDR3 has 11 amino acids. CDR3 residues: CASGLVGEQYF. Written as DNA, the CDR3 is TGTGCCAGCGGACTAGTTGGCGAGCAGTACTTC.

V usage is TRBV6-5 and J usage is TRBJ2-2; a weak D match, TRBD1 (6 bases). Trimming took off 4 bases at V and 5 bases at J, with 14 bases between the two ends. Germline assignment: CDR1 MNHEY and CDR2 SVGAGI. This CDR3 is built from 15 residues. The CDR3 region has the DNA TGTGCCAGCAGTTTACAGGGAAAAGCTACCGGGGAGCTGTTTTTT. Its translation: CASSLQGKATGELFF.

The V call is TRBV6-4, the J call TRBJ2-5; TRBD1 is a possible D gene (5 bases). Germline lookup yields CDR1 MRHNA and CDR2 SNTAGT. The germline V and J ends were trimmed by 6 bases and 2 bases, with 16 bases remaining between them. The CDR3 length is 15 residues. The CDR3 region is CASSVDGASQETQYF. The CDR3 nucleotides read TGTGCCAGCAGCGTCGATGGGGCATCGCAAGAGACCCAGTACTTC.

The chain is built from TRBV4-2 and TRBJ1-2, with 7 bases that match TRBD1. The trim removed 9 bases at V and 6 bases at J, leaving 4 bases unmatched. The germline V gene encodes CDR1 LGHNA and CDR2 YNFKEQ. The CDR3 runs to 11 residues. The CDR3 reads CASKTGDGYTF. CDR3 nucleotide sequence: TGTGCCAGTAAAACAGGGGATGGCTACACCTTC.

The chain has TRBV7-8 and TRBJ2-1; 9 nucleotides align to TRBD2. The CDR3 loop spans 14 amino acids. Trimming cost V 5 bases and J 7 bases; bases outside gene matches: 6. CDR1 is SGHVS, CDR2 FQNEAQ, per germline. The CDR3 loop is CASSPGTSKNEQFF. CDR3 coding DNA: TGTGCCAGCAGCCCCGGGACTAGCAAAAATGAGCAGTTCTTC. Drawing the rest from reference TRBV7-8 and TRBJ2-1, the complete variable domain is GAGVSQSPRYKVAKRGQDVALRCDPISGHVSLFWYQQALGQGPEFLTYFQNEAQLDKSGLPSDRFFAERPEGSVSTLKIQRTQQEDSAVYLCASSPGTSKNEQFFGPGTRLTVL.

CDR3 sequence: CASSQTTGTWTYEQYF. Written as DNA, the CDR3 is TGCGCCAGCTCCCAGACAACCGGGACATGGACCTACGAGCAGTACTTC. The V call is TRBV5-1, the J call TRBJ2-7; D may be TRBD1 (6 bases). The germline V gene encodes CDR1 SGHRS and CDR2 YFSETQ. V shed 7 bases and J shed 2 bases, with 22 bases lying between them. CDR3 length: 16 amino acids.

The rearrangement joins TRBV10-3 to TRBJ2-7; 7 bases align to TRBD2. The J segment lost 0 bases and the V segment lost 1 base, leaving 6 bases of the junction unmatched. Germline CDR1 and CDR2: ENHRY and SYGVKD. The CDR3 consists of 16 residues. The CDR3 sequence is CAISELAGGSSYEQYF. CDR3 bases: TGTGCCATCAGTGAGTTGGCAGGCGGGAGCTCCTACGAGCAGTACTTC.

The gene calls are TRBV7-9 and TRBJ2-5, with TRBD1 matching 8 bases. The CDR3 covers 15 residues. Germline lookup yields CDR1 SEHNR and CDR2 FQNEAQ (reference sequence). Unmatched junction bases numbered 11, after V lost 6 bases and J lost 5 bases. CDR3 sequence reads: CASRGQGKGRETQYF. In DNA form, the CDR3 reads TGTGCCAGCAGAGGACAGGGAAAGGGCCGGGAGACCCAGTACTTC. Full variable domain (rest looked up from reference TRBV7-9 and TRBJ2-5): DTGVSQNPRHKITKRGQNVTFRCDPISEHNRLYWYRQTLGQGPEFLTYFQNEAQLEKSRLLSDRFSAERPKGSFSTLEIQRTEQGDSAMYLCASRGQGKGRETQYFGPGTRLLVL.

V and J are TRBV19 and TRBJ2-2; 7 nucleotides line up with TRBD1. The length of the CDR3 is 13 residues. J gave up 6 bases and V 6 bases, and 4 bases lay outside the gene matches. Germline CDR1 LNHDA, CDR2 SQIVND (reference sequence). The CDR3 DNA is TGTGCCAGTAGCAGGGACAGACCCGGGGAGCTGTTTTTT. It is translated as CASSRDRPGELFF.

The rearrangement joins TRBV19 to TRBJ1-6; possible D gene TRBD1, 5 bases. In germline, CDR1 is LNHDA, CDR2 SQIVND (reference sequence). The CDR3 extends over 16 amino acids. Trimming shortened V by 5 bases and J by 13 bases, and 24 bases separated the two germline ends. The CDR3 is CASSPGPVGRRGPLHF. In nucleotides, the CDR3 is TGTGCCAGTAGTCCGGGACCCGTTGGACGGAGGGGCCCCCTCCACTTT.

The rearrangement joins TRBV6-4 to TRBJ2-7; 9 bases align to TRBD1. The germline V gene has CDR1 MRHNA and CDR2 SNTAGT. The CDR3 totals 14 residues. The V and J ends lost 5 bases and 6 bases, in that order; junction bases with no gene match: 8. DNA for the CDR3: TGTGCCAGCAGTCTGGGACAGGGTTTCTCCGAGCAGTACTTC. Its translation is CASSLGQGFSEQYF.

Remarks on this clone: Other DNA sequences of this sample code for an identical CDR3. The genes are TRBV10-3 and TRBJ1-4, with D possibly TRBD1 on 5 matching bases. The CDR3 runs to 13 residues. V was clipped by 2 bases and J by 7 bases, with 8 bases between them. Germline V gene data show CDR1 as ENHRY and CDR2 as SYGVKD. CDR3 sequence reads: CAISEGGTEKLFF. The DNA for the CDR3 is TGTGCCATCAGTGAGGGGGGGACTGAAAAACTGTTTTTT.

V is TRBV6-5 and J is TRBJ1-1; D call uncertain. This CDR3 region has 12 residues. Germline V gene sequence: CDR1 MNHEY, CDR2 SVGAGI. V gave up 10 bases and J gave up 0 bases, with 9 bases separating them. The CDR3 DNA reads TGTGCCACGGGGAGAATGAACACTGAAGCTTTCTTT. It yields the protein CATGRMNTEAFF.